This T cell receptor beta chain was sequenced in a study of blood T cell repertoires in COVID-19. Libraries were prepared by immunoSEQ multiplex PCR; TCRdb keeps only in-frame clonotypes and omits some of them. The sample includes under 140,000 clones, 75% to 85% of them seen just once. Germline V gene sequence: CDR1 SGHAT, CDR2 FQDESV (reference sequence). The V end was cut by 4 bases, the J end by 0 bases, with 9 bases between. CDR3 length: 14 residues. The TCR was taken from a woman aged 55 to 70 with acute or convalescent COVID-19. The sequencing sample was made of peripheral blood. The genes are TRBV11-1 and TRBJ2-5; D remains unclear. The CDR3 DNA sequence: TGTGCCAGCAGCTCCTACGCGAACCAAGAGACCCAGTACTTC. Translated, it gives CASSSYANQETQYF.